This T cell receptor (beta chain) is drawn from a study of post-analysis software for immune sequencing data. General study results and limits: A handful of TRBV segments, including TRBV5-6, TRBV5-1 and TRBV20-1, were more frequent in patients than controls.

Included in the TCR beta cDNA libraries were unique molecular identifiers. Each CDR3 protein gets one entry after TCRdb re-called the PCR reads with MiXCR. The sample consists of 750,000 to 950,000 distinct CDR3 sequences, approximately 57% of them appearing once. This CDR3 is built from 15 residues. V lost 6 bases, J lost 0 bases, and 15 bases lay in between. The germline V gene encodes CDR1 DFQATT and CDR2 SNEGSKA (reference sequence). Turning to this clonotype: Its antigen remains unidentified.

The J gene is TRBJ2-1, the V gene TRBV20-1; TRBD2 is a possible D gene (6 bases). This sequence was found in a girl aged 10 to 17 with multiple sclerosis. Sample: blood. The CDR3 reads CSATGGVRSYNEQFF. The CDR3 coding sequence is TGCAGTGCGACCGGAGGGGTCCGCTCCTACAATGAGCAGTTCTTC.